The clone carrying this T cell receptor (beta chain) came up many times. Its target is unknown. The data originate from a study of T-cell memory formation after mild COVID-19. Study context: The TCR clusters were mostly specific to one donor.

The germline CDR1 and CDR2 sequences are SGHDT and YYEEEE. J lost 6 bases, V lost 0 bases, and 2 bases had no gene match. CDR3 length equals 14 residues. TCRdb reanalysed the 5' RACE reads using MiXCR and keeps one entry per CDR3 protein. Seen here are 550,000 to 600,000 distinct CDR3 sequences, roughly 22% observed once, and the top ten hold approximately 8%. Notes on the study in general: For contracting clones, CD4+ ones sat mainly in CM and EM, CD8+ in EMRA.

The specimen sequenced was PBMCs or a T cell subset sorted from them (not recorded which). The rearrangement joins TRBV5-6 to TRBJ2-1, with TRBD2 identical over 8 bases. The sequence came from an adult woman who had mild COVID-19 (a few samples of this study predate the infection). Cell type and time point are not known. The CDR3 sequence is CASSLGLAPNEQFF. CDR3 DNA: TGTGCCAGCAGCTTGGGACTAGCGCCCAATGAGCAGTTCTTC.